This TCR beta chain comes out of a study of Ad26.COV2.S vaccination and SARS-CoV-2 variants (TCRdb year 2021). Background on the whole study: Donors in the vaccine arm were drawn from COV1001, a phase I-IIa trial of Ad26.COV2.S in healthy adults that was multicentre, randomized, double-blind and placebo-controlled. Investigators remained blinded to trial group allocation during experiments and outcome assessment. TCRbeta repertoire sequencing was used to assess the specificity and breadth of SARS-CoV-2-reactive T cell receptors after Ad26.COV2.S vaccination. Trial participants were randomized into five groups of five, in which low-dose or high-dose Ad26.COV2.S was given once or twice, or placebo was given on both occasions. Ad26.COV2.S was administered intramuscularly at a dose of 5x10^10 or 1x10^11 viral particles, either as one shot or as two shots given 56 days apart. A total of 32 samples were included in the TCR-sequenced set, comprising some 20 Ad26.COV2.S vaccine recipients, 5 placebo recipients and 8 SARS-CoV-2 convalescent individuals.

A single count supports this clone. Its antigen remains unidentified. No base quality information exists; no much larger clone differs at one position. Trimmed from V: 4 bases; trimmed from J: 5 bases; junction bases lacking a gene match: 9. CDR1 and CDR2 are drawn from the germline V gene (reference sequence): SGHNT, YYREEE. Spanning cysteine to phenylalanine, the CDR3 consists of 14 amino acids. Only CDR3 DNA remains: 42 bases, in frame from the first base. This specimen's treatment or condition label, per the study, means: around 19 received Ad26.COV2.S at low or high dose, single or two shots; about 5 received placebo; per-sample allocation not given. For vaccine and placebo recipients, repertoires were sequenced using samples collected on day 63 after the first injection. Between 29 July and 7 August 2020, Cohort 1b enrolled 25 adults aged 18-55 years at one site in Boston, USA. As a vaccine, Ad26.COV2.S was a replication-incompetent adenovirus type 26 vector that expressed a prefusion-stabilized SARS-CoV-2 spike protein derived from the original Wuhan strain.

What the study reported, not specific to this receptor: The authors noted that total T cell responses may have been underestimated by the TCR breadth and depth analyses. Vaccine and placebo recipients had comparable non-spike TCR breadth, which fits with the vaccine containing only spike. The study was not powered to compare responses between vaccine doses or regimens. Higher spike-specific TCR breadth was observed in Ad26.COV2.S recipients than in placebo recipients (P = 0.0014). After vaccination, spike-specific CD8+ and CD4+ T cell responses were reported to show substantial breadth.

The immunoSEQ Assay was used to sequence TCRbeta CDR3 regions. After extraction, genomic DNA underwent amplification by bias-controlled multiplex PCR, followed by high-throughput sequencing. Turning to the authors' computational methods: To quantify the absolute abundance of each unique TCRbeta CDR3 region, sequences were collapsed and filtered. T cell fraction was estimated by normalizing TCRbeta template counts to usable DNA, with usable DNA measured through amplification of reference genes found in all nucleated cells. Repertoire TCRs were annotated as SARS-CoV-2-specific when V gene, CDR3 amino acid sequence and J gene were exactly matched to a known reactive TCR set. The reference SARS-CoV-2 TCR set came from MIRA and was filtered for enrichment in COVID-19-positive ImmuneCODE repertoires, removing public or cross-reactive TCRs. Using the MIRA antigens, annotated TCRs were further analysed by specific ORF or by position within an ORF. Breadth was defined as annotated unique rearrangements over total unique productive rearrangements; depth was the summed frequency of those rearrangements. TCR breadth was compared between groups using two-sided Wilcoxon rank-sum tests. The source is immuneACCESS, and TCRdb retained only in-frame sequences with V and J called. Part of the clones is not carried over; for the studies checked, unresolved V genes explain less than half of this, and the remainder is unexplained. The D gene and trimming were derived from the DNA, and the V and J assignments and clone size from that table. This sample holds 300,000 to 350,000 clones; about 87% were observed only once. The top ten clonotypes cover around 6.4% of the sample.

The chain is assembled from TRBV5-4 and TRBJ2-7; the junction holds 7 bases that match TRBD1. This receptor was identified in a person between 18 and 65 years old who received the Ad26.COV2.S COVID-19 vaccine or a placebo. The specimen comprised peripheral blood, sampled in a trial of Ad26.COV2.S vaccine versus placebo. The CDR3 sequence is CASSPGQNEHEQYF. The DNA is TGTGCCAGCAGCCCGGGACAGAATGAACACGAGCAGTACTTC.